What follows is one T cell receptor beta chain and its context. Its antigen is currently unknown. Execution of the assay was at deep level. Method: immunoSEQ multiplex PCR; TCRdb's copy keeps in-frame clones and lacks some. The sample lists approximately 500,000 clones; approximately 80% were seen once. The record originates from a study of shared clonotypes between healthy human individuals. The study's findings and limits: Sample collection involved blood only; tissue repertoires are likely different. The small donor group covered limited genetic and exposure diversity.

This TCR was recovered from a woman aged 40 to 50 in good health. Some clones in this sample may be carry-over from other donors' samples. The specimen sequenced was PBMCs.

The CDR3 bases are TGTGCCAGCAGTTACTCGATTGGAGGAGGGGGCTACGAGCAGTACTTC. This translates into CASSYSIGGGGYEQYF. The chain is built from TRBV6-5 and TRBJ2-7; D may match TRBD1 or TRBD2 (6 bases each). There are 16 residues in the CDR3. Trimming removed 0 bases from V and 3 bases from J, with 15 bases in between. The V gene's germline CDR1 is MNHEY and CDR2 SVGAGI.